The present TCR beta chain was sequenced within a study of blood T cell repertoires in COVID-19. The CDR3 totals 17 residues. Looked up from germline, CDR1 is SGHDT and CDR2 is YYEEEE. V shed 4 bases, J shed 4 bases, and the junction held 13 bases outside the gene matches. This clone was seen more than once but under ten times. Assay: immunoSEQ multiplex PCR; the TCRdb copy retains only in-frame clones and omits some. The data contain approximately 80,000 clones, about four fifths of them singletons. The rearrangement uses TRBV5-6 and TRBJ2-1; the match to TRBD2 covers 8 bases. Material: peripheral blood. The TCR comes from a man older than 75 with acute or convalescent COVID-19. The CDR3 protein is CASSNPPWTSLYNEQFF. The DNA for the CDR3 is TGTGCCAGCAGCAACCCTCCCTGGACTAGCCTGTACAATGAGCAGTTCTTC.